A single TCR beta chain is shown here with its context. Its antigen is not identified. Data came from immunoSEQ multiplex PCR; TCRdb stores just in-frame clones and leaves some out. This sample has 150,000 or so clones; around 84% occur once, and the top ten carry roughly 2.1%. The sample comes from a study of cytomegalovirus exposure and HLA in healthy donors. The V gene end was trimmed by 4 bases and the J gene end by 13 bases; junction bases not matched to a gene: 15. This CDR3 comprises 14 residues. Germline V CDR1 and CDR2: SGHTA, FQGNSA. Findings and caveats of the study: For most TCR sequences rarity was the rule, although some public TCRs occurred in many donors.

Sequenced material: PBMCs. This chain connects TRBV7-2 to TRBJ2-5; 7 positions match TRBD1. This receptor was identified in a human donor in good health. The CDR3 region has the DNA TGTGCCAGCAGCTCGACAGGGTCAACCGTTCGTTGGTACTTC. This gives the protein CASSSTGSTVRWYF.